This section outlines one T cell receptor beta chain sequence together with its context. The target antigen is unknown. Samples of blood were obtained at baseline, on cycle 4 day 1, and on cycle 7 day 1. These data belong to a study of OX40 agonist ivuxolimab in advanced cancers. Study context: Prior checkpoint blockade (anti-PD-1, anti-PD-L1 or anti-CTLA-4) was permitted; about 40% had it. General study points: More expanded clones were found, on average, in CD8+ than in CD4+ T cells. CD4+ and CD8+ blood T cells expanded clonally by week 6 at 0.1 to 3.0 mg/kg.

Germline values: CDR1 SGHVS, CDR2 FQNEAQ. The CDR3 runs to 16 residues. With V trimmed by 4 bases and J by 2 bases, 7 bases remained unmatched. This table comes from immunoSEQ multiplex PCR, and its TCRdb copy is limited to in-frame clones, with some not included. Of about 79,000 clones in the sample, about 90% were seen once. The receptor comes from an adult with an advanced solid tumor such as melanoma, head and neck, liver or kidney cancer. The chain recombines TRBV7-8 with TRBJ2-1, with 8 bases aligning to TRBD2. The material sequenced was CD4+ or CD8+ T cells sorted from blood, taken in a trial of the OX40 agonist ivuxolimab. CDR3 in amino acids: CASSSPLAGPYNEQFF. In DNA, the CDR3 is TGTGCCAGCAGCTCCCCTCTAGCGGGTCCCTACAATGAGCAGTTCTTC.